This T cell receptor (beta chain) was identified in a study of vaccination and CD4 T cells after COVID-19. The wider study: Convalescent donors: six male, four female; seven Caucasian, two Asian, one multiracial, two Hispanic. Whole-study findings and limits: Spike mono-reactivity was found in 304 of the 307 vaccine-specific clones identified in convalescent patients.

Concerning this clonotype itself: Its antigen is unidentified.

Treatment specified: roughly 11-day PBMC culture with coronavirus spike peptide pools or control peptides (ViraFEST assay). Trimming shortened V by 4 bases and J by 5 bases, and 12 bases separated the two germline ends. The V gene's germline CDR1 is SNHLY and CDR2 FYNNEI. The CDR3 extends over 13 amino acids. Cultured CD4+ T cells had their DNA profiled by the Oncomine TCR Beta short-read assay. TCRdb re-derived calls from the PCR reads in MiXCR, one entry per CDR3 protein. The sample carries around 15,000 distinct CDR3 sequences, just under 55% recorded once. The TCR originated in a human donor who had recovered from COVID-19. The material sequenced was CD4+ T cells from blood, cultured in vitro. The chain uses TRBV2 and TRBJ2-7; no definite D call. The CDR3 is CASSVQGTHEQYF. The CDR3 region has the DNA TGTGCCAGCAGTGTTCAAGGTACACACGAGCAGTACTTC. Together with reference TRBV2 and TRBJ2-7, the CDR3 gives the full variable domain: EPEVTQTPSHQVTQMGQEVILRCVPISNHLYFYWYRQILGQKVEFLVSFYNNEISEKSEIFDDQFSVERPDGSNFTLKIRSTKLEDSAMYFCASSVQGTHEQYFGPGTRLTVT.